The clone carrying this T cell receptor (beta chain) has a count of ten or more. Authors' processing steps: To classify distant metastasis in papillary thyroid cancer, a model was built from CDR3 differences across clinicopathological groups. TCRdb reanalyzed the PCR reads via MiXCR. Here the V and J calls rest on TCRdb's processing, not on the authors' analysis. Here the sample spans some 33,000 clones, roughly 7.1% being singletons. Germline trimming cut 3 bases from V and 3 bases from J; bases unmatched to any gene: 4. CDR1 SQVTM and CDR2 ANQGSEA come from the germline V gene. The CDR3 runs to 13 residues. This sample was included in a study of metastatic and nonmetastatic thyroid tumors. Study-level background: Blood and tumor or nodule tissue repertoires from malignant and benign thyroid patients were compared.

Thyroid surgery had not been preceded by any treatment in any patient. V gene TRBV29-1 combines with J gene TRBJ1-2; TRBD1 agrees at 7 bases. This TCR was sampled from a female donor with papillary thyroid cancer or a benign thyroid nodule (not recorded which). Some clones in this sample may be carry-over from other donors' samples. Sequencing was done on a sample of blood. CDR3 DNA sequence: TGCAGCGTTGAGAGGGACAGTGACTATGGCTACACCTTC. It codes for CSVERDSDYGYTF.